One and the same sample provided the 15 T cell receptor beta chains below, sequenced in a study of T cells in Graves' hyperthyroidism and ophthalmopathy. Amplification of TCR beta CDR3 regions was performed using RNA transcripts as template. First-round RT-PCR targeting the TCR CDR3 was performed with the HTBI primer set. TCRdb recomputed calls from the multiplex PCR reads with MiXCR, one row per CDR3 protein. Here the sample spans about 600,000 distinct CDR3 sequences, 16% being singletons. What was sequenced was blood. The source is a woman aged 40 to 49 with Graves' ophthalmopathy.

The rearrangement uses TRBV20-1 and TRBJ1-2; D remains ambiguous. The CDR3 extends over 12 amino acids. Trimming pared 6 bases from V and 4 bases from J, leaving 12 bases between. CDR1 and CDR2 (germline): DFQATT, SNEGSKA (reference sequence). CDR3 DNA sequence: TGCAGTGCCGAGCCGAGGCTCTATGGCTACACCTTC. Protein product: CSAEPRLYGYTF.

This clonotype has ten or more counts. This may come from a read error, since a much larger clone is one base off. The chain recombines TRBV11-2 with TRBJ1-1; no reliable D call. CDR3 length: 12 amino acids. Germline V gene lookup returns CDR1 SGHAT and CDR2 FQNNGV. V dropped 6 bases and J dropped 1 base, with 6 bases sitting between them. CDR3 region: CASRSQNTEAFF. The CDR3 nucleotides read TGTGCCAGCAGATCACAGAACACTGAAGCTTTCTTT.

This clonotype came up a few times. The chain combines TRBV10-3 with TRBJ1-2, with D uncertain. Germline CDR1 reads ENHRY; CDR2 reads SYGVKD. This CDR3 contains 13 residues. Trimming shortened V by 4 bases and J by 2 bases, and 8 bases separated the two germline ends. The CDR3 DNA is TGTGCCATCAGTGCGGAAGGCAACTATGGCTACACCTTC. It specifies CAISAEGNYGYTF.

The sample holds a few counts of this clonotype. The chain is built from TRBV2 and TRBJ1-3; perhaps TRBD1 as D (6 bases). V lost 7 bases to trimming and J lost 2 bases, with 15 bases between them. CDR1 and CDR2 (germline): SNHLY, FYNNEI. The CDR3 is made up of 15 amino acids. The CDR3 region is CASTRGIVAGNTIYF. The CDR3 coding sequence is TGTGCCAGCACGAGGGGGATTGTTGCTGGAAACACCATATATTTT.

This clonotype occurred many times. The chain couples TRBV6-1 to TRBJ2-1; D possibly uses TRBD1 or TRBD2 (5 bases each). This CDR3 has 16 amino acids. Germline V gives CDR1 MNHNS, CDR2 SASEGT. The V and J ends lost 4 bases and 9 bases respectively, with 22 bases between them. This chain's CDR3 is CASSVTFRGASSEQFF. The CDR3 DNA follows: TGTGCCAGCAGTGTCACGTTCCGGGGCGCGTCTAGTGAGCAGTTCTTC.

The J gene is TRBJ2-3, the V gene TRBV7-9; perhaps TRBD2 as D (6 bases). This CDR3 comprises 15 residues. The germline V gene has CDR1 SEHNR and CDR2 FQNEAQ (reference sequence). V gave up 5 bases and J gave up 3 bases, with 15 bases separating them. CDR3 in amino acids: CASSPTSWGTDTQYF. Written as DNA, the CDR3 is TGTGCCAGCAGCCCAACTAGCTGGGGTACAGATACGCAGTATTTT.

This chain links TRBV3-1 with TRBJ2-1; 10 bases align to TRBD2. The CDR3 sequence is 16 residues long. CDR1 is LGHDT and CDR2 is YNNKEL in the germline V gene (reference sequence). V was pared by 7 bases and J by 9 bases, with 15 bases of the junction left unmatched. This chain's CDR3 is CASTPLGQREGGEQFF. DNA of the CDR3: TGTGCCAGCACTCCCCTGGGGCAGCGGGAGGGAGGTGAGCAGTTCTTC.

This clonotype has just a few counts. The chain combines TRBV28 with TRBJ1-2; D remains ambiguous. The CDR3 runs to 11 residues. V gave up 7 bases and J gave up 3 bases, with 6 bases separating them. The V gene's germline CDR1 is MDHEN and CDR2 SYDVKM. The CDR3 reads CASTKYYGYTF. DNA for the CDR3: TGTGCCAGCACAAAGTACTATGGCTACACCTTC.

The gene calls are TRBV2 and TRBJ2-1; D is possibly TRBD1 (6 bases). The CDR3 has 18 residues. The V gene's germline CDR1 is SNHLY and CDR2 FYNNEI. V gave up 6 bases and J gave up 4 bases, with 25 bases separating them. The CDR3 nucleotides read TGTGCCAGCAGCCCCGGGCCAGGGGCATTGAGAAGTTACAATGAGCAGTTCTTC. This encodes CASSPGPGALRSYNEQFF.

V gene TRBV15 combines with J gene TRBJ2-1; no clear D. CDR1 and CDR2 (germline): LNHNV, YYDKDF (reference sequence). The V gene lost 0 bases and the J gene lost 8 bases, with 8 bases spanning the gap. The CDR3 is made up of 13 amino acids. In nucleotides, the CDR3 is TGTGCCACCAGCAGAGATCGACGCGATGAGCAGTTCTTC. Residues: CATSRDRRDEQFF.

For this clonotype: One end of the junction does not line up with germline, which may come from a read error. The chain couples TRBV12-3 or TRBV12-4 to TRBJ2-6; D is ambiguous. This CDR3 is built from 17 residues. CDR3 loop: CAGSLRRWGSGANVLTF. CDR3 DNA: TGTGCCGGCAGTTTACGGCGTTGGGGCTCTGGGGCCAACGTCCTGACTTTC.

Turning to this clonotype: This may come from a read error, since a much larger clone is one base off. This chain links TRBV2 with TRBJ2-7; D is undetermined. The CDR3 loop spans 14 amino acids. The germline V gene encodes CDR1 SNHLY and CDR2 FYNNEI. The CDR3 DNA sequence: TGTGCCAGCAGGGGTGGAGTTATCTCCCACGAGCAGTACTTC. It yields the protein CASRGGVISHEQYF.

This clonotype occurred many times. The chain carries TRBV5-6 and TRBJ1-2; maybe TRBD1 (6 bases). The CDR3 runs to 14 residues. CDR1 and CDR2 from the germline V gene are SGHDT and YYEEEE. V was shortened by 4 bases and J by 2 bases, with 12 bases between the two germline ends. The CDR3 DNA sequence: TGTGCCAGCAGCCCGAGGGGGTTAAACTATGGCTACACCTTC. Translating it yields CASSPRGLNYGYTF. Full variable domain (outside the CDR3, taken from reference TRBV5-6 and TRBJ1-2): DAGVTQSPTHLIKTRGQQVTLRCSPKSGHDTVSWYQQALGQGPQFIFQYYEEEERQRGNFPDRFSGHQFPNYSSELNVNALLLGDSALYLCASSPRGLNYGYTFGSGTRLTVV.

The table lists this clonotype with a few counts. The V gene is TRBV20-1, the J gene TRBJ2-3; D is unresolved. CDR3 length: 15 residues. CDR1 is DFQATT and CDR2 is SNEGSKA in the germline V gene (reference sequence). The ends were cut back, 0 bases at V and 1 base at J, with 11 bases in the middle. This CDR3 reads CSARESTLGTDTQYF. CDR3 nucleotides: TGCAGTGCTAGAGAAAGCACCCTGGGCACAGATACGCAGTATTTT.

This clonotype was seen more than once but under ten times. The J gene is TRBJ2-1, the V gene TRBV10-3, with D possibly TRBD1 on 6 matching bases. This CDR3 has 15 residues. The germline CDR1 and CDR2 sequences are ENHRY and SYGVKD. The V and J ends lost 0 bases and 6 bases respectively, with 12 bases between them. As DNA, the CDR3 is TGTGCCATCAGTGAGTCGGAGGCAGGGGCCAATGAGCAGTTCTTC. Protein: CAISESEAGANEQFF.